Each of the 29 T cell receptor beta chains below was sequenced from the same sample in a study of cytomegalovirus exposure and HLA in healthy donors. Primers: 60 Vbeta forward and 13 Jbeta reverse. Sequenced by immunoSEQ multiplex PCR; TCRdb stores in-frame clones only, minus some. The specimen's table records roughly 75,000 clones. Sample: PBMCs. The receptors were sampled from a boy between 10 and 17 years old in good health and CMV-seronegative.

The chain carries TRBV6-5 and TRBJ1-2, with TRBD1 as a possible D gene (6 bases). This CDR3 is built from 13 residues. The germline gives CDR1 MNHEY, CDR2 SVGAGI. Between the trimmed V and J ends, which lost 5 bases and 6 bases, there was a span of 13 bases. The CDR3 nucleotides are TGTGCCAGCAGTCAACGAGGGGACAATGGCTACACCTTC. Its translation: CASSQRGDNGYTF.

The chain carries TRBV5-4 and TRBJ1-1; 10 nucleotides match TRBD1. CDR3 length: 15 amino acids. The V segment lost 4 bases and the J segment 4 bases; nucleotides outside the gene matches: 7. Per germline, CDR1 SGHNT and CDR2 YYREEE (reference sequence). The CDR3 here is CASSTGQGVVTEAFF. In DNA form, the CDR3 reads TGTGCCAGCAGCACAGGACAGGGGGTGGTCACTGAAGCTTTCTTT.

On this clone itself: The identical CDR3 is also encoded by other nucleotide sequences in the sample. The chain recombines TRBV5-1 with TRBJ2-5; 7 bases are a match to TRBD1. CDR1 and CDR2 from the germline V gene are SGHRS and YFSETQ. The CDR3 sequence is 13 residues long. V was clipped by 4 bases and J by 5 bases; unmatched bases: 5. Here the CDR3 DNA reads TGCGCCAGCAGCCTCCAGGGGGTGGAGACCCAGTACTTC. Amino acids: CASSLQGVETQYF.

The chain recombines TRBV18 with TRBJ2-6; possible D gene TRBD2, 6 bases. V lost 2 bases and J lost 0, with 29 bases in between. Germline lookup yields CDR1 KGHSH and CDR2 LQKENI. This CDR3 is built from 23 residues. CDR3 nucleotide sequence: TGTGCCAGCTCACCATCACCCGCATCATGGACTCGCGGGACTTCCTCTGGGGCCAACGTCCTGACTTTC. Its translation is CASSPSPASWTRGTSSGANVLTF.

The gene calls are TRBV2 and TRBJ1-2, with TRBD1 matching 7 bases. CDR1 and CDR2 from the germline V gene are SNHLY and FYNNEI. The CDR3 totals 14 residues. V lost 6 bases, J lost 1 base, and 5 bases stayed unmatched. CDR3 nucleotides: TGTGCCAGCAGGGGGACAGCCCTTAACTATGGCTACACCTTC. Translation gives CASRGTALNYGYTF.

The V call is TRBV10-3, the J call TRBJ1-1, with no clear D. CDR3 length: 12 amino acids. Per germline, CDR1 ENHRY and CDR2 SYGVKD. Between the trimmed V and J ends, which lost 4 bases and 5 bases, there was a span of 8 bases. The CDR3 DNA sequence: TGTGCCATCAGTGGGAGGACTACTGAAGCTTTCTTT. Translated: CAISGRTTEAFF.

The chain carries TRBV6-5 and TRBJ2-3; 7 bases are a match to TRBD2. Germline V gene data show CDR1 as MNHEY and CDR2 as SVGAGI. The CDR3 is 15 residues long. Losses at the gene ends were 0 bases for V and 1 base for J; bases not matched to a gene: 1. CDR3 sequence reads: CASSYSLAGTDTQYF. CDR3 nucleotide sequence: TGTGCCAGCAGTTACTCGCTAGCGGGCACAGATACGCAGTATTTT.

This chain joins TRBV7-2 and TRBJ2-7; 9 nucleotides match TRBD2. Germline V CDR1 and CDR2: SGHTA, FQGNSA. V gave up 2 bases and J gave up 2 bases; unmatched junction bases: 4. The CDR3 totals 15 residues. DNA of the CDR3: TGTGCCAGCAGCTTATTAGCGGGAGACCCCTACGAGCAGTACTTC. This encodes CASSLLAGDPYEQYF.

The J gene is TRBJ1-5, the V gene TRBV6-5, with D unresolved. In germline, CDR1 is MNHEY, CDR2 SVGAGI. V dropped 7 bases and J dropped 6 bases, with 16 bases sitting between them. The CDR3 runs to 14 residues. The CDR3 reads CASTHLGVSQPQHF. For the CDR3, the DNA is TGTGCCAGCACTCACCTGGGAGTCAGTCAGCCCCAGCATTTT.

J is TRBJ2-3 and V is TRBV5-4; 9 bases align to TRBD2. After removal of 0 bases from V and 6 bases from J, the junction contained 2 bases not matched to a gene. The CDR3 has 14 residues. The V gene's germline CDR1 is SGHNT and CDR2 YYREEE (reference sequence). CDR3 in DNA: TGTGCCAGCAGCTTGGTTAGCGGGAGCGATACGCAGTATTTT. Its translation: CASSLVSGSDTQYF.

CDR3 amino acids: CSVRQGPLNTEAFF. CDR3 coding DNA: TGCAGCGTACGACAGGGGCCGTTGAACACTGAAGCTTTCTTT. This chain joins TRBV29-1 and TRBJ1-1; 8 bases line up with TRBD1. Germline V CDR1 and CDR2: SQVTM, ANQGSEA. This CDR3 contains 14 residues. V was clipped by 6 bases and J by 0 bases; unmatched bases: 6.

The CDR3, as DNA: TGTGCCAGCAGCCAATTTGAGTGGACTGACTATTTGAACACCGGGGAGCTGTTTTTT. Encoded protein: CASSQFEWTDYLNTGELFF. The chain links TRBV14 to TRBJ2-2; possibly TRBD2 for D (5 bases). The CDR3 is 19 amino acids. The V end was cut by 2 bases, the J end by 1 base, with 20 bases between. CDR1 is SGHDN and CDR2 is FVKESK in the germline V gene. The full variable domain, completed using reference TRBV14 and TRBJ2-2, is EAGVTQFPSHSVIEKGQTVTLRCDPISGHDNLYWYRRVMGKEIKFLLHFVKESKQDESGMPNNRFLAERTGGTYSTLKVQPAELEDSGVYFCASSQFEWTDYLNTGELFFGEGSRLTVL.

The V gene is TRBV5-1, the J gene TRBJ2-5, with D maybe TRBD1 (6 bases). The DNA end is more similar to TRBJ2-7, so the J call may be wrong. The CDR3 is 14 residues long. The germline gives CDR1 SGHRS, CDR2 YFSETQ. The CDR3 protein is CASSSTTGSYEQYF. DNA for the CDR3: TGCGCCAGCAGCTCGACGACAGGTTCCTACGAGCAGTACTTC.

This chain joins TRBV5-6 and TRBJ1-2; D possibly corresponds to TRBD1 (5 bases). The CDR3 covers 12 residues. CDR1 and CDR2 (germline): SGHDT, YYEEEE. V lost 1 base and J 8 bases, leaving 9 bases between the germline ends. The CDR3 here is CASSLSGLGYTF. CDR3 nucleotides: TGTGCCAGCAGCTTGTCAGGGTTAGGCTACACCTTC.

The rearrangement uses TRBV9 and TRBJ1-1; 7 bases map to TRBD1. J gave up 0 bases and V 3 bases, and 5 bases lay outside the gene matches. The CDR3 consists of 15 residues. Per the germline V gene, CDR1 is SGDLS and CDR2 is YYNGEE. CDR3 loop: CASSAQQGMNTEAFF. The CDR3 DNA follows: TGTGCCAGCAGCGCCCAACAGGGGATGAACACTGAAGCTTTCTTT.

The rearrangement uses TRBV10-1 and TRBJ1-5, with TRBD1 identical over 8 bases. V dropped 4 bases and J dropped 5; count of bases not matched to a gene: 10. This CDR3 is built from 16 residues. The V gene's germline CDR1 is WNHNN and CDR2 SYGVQD (reference sequence). The CDR3 sequence: CASSVSGTGDDQPQHF. DNA of the CDR3: TGCGCCAGCAGTGTATCCGGGACAGGTGACGATCAGCCCCAGCATTTT.

The V gene is TRBV29-1, the J gene TRBJ1-5; D remains ambiguous. The length of the CDR3 is 13 residues. Germline values: CDR1 SQVTM, CDR2 ANQGSEA. V gave up 3 bases and J gave up 1 base, with 7 bases separating them. The CDR3 DNA reads as TGCAGCGTTGAGGAGGACAGCAATCAGCCCCAGCATTTT. Protein sequence: CSVEEDSNQPQHF. The full variable domain, rest sourced from reference TRBV29-1 and TRBJ1-5, is SAVISQKPSRDICQRGTSLTIQCQVDSQVTMMFWYRQQPGQSLTLIATANQGSEATYESGFVIDKFPISRPNLTFSTLTVSNMSPEDSSIYLCSVEEDSNQPQHFGDGTRLSIL.

As for this clone: The same CDR3 arises from other DNA sequences in this sample as well. V is TRBV2 and J is TRBJ1-6, with 7 bases that match TRBD1. CDR3 length equals 15 residues. Germline CDR1 and CDR2: SNHLY and FYNNEI. V was pared by 1 base and J by 9 bases, with 6 bases of the junction left unmatched. Here the CDR3 DNA reads TGTGCCAGCAGTGAAGGGGAGACAGGGAGTTCACCCCTCCACTTT. This translates into CASSEGETGSSPLHF.

The J gene is TRBJ2-1, the V gene TRBV5-6; D is undetermined. The CDR3 is 13 amino acids. Germline V gene lookup returns CDR1 SGHDT and CDR2 YYEEEE. With 0 bases removed from V and 4 bases from J, the gap between germline ends came to 5 bases. The CDR3 bases are TGTGCCAGCAGCTTGGGACAATACAATGAGCAGTTCTTC. Translated: CASSLGQYNEQFF.

The V call is TRBV14, the J call TRBJ2-1; D possibly corresponds to TRBD2 (5 bases). V was cut by 0 bases and J by 0 bases, with 9 bases left in between. CDR3 length: 16 residues. Germline V gene lookup returns CDR1 SGHDN and CDR2 FVKESK. The CDR3 region has the DNA TGTGCCAGCAGCCAAGATGAGCGGATCTCCTACAATGAGCAGTTCTTC. It yields the protein CASSQDERISYNEQFF.

The CDR3 loop is CASSPTPGLAGAYTQYF. CDR3 coding DNA: TGTGCCAGCTCACCAACCCCGGGACTAGCGGGGGCTTATACGCAGTATTTT. The chain links TRBV18 to TRBJ2-3, with 14 bases that match TRBD2. Germline-derived CDR1 and CDR2 are KGHSH and LQKENI. The CDR3 consists of 17 residues. V shed 2 bases and J 7 bases; nucleotides not matched to a gene: 8. The full variable domain, in which reference TRBV18 and TRBJ2-3 provide the parts outside the CDR3, is NAGVMQNPRHLVRRRGQEARLRCSPMKGHSHVYWYRQLPEEGLKFMVYLQKENIIDESGMPKERFSAEFPKEGPSILRIQQVVRGDSAAYFCASSPTPGLAGAYTQYFGPGTRLTVL.

The chain couples TRBV2 to TRBJ2-3, with 13 bases matching TRBD2. Germline CDR1 reads SNHLY; CDR2 reads FYNNEI. V shed 4 bases, J shed 4 bases, and the junction held 8 bases outside the gene matches. The CDR3 contains 17 residues. The CDR3 DNA reads TGTGCCAGCAGTGTCGAACTAGCGGGAGGGAGGGCAGATACGCAGTATTTT. Translated, it gives CASSVELAGGRADTQYF.

The chain carries TRBV6-5 and TRBJ2-2; D is ambiguous. This CDR3 contains 13 residues. Trimming left V 5 bases short and J 7 bases short, with 11 bases between. Per germline, CDR1 MNHEY and CDR2 SVGAGI. The CDR3 is CASSPRLVGELFF. The CDR3 DNA sequence: TGTGCCAGCAGTCCCCGGTTAGTCGGGGAGCTGTTTTTT.

The chain links TRBV19 to TRBJ1-5; unclear D gene. The CDR3 consists of 15 residues. The V end was cut by 2 bases, the J end by 6 bases, with 14 bases between. From germline, CDR1 is LNHDA and CDR2 SQIVND (reference sequence). CDR3 in DNA: TGTGCCAGTAGTATATCCGGTCGAGGGAGTCAGCCCCAGCATTTT. This translates into CASSISGRGSQPQHF.

As regards this clone: In the same sample, other DNA sequences code for this CDR3. The chain is built from TRBV4-1 and TRBJ1-2; no definite D call. The CDR3 extends over 15 amino acids. V was trimmed by 4 bases and J by 7 bases, leaving 19 bases between them. CDR1 MGHRA and CDR2 YSYEKL come from the germline V gene. The CDR3 loop is CASSREGARGGGYTF. DNA of the CDR3: TGCGCCAGCAGCCGGGAGGGAGCTCGTGGAGGTGGCTACACCTTC.

This chain connects TRBV9 to TRBJ2-1, with a tentative D call TRBD2 (5 bases). CDR1 and CDR2 (germline): SGDLS, YYNGEE. V was shortened by 7 bases and J by 8 bases, with 13 bases between the two germline ends. This CDR3 is 12 amino acids long. The CDR3 region has the DNA TGTGCCAGCGGACGGGGTGGGGATGAGCAGTTCTTC. Translation gives CASGRGGDEQFF.

The chain combines TRBV5-1 with TRBJ1-2, with TRBD1 matching over 7 bases. The CDR3 totals 13 residues. Germline assignment: CDR1 SGHRS and CDR2 YFSETQ. V was clipped by 0 bases and J by 8 bases; unmatched bases: 4. The DNA of the CDR3 is TGCGCCAGCAGCTTGGAAGGGGGCTCAGGCTACACCTTC. Protein: CASSLEGGSGYTF.

This chain uses TRBV5-1 with TRBJ1-1; D is unresolved. The CDR3 is 13 amino acids. Trimming shortened V by 7 bases and J by 1 base, and 11 bases separated the two germline ends. Germline V gene sequence: CDR1 SGHRS, CDR2 YFSETQ. In DNA form, the CDR3 reads TGCGCCAGCCAGGAGGTCGGGAACACTGAAGCTTTCTTT. Protein sequence: CASQEVGNTEAFF.

The chain combines TRBV25-1 with TRBJ2-5; 10 positions match TRBD1. The ends lost 3 bases at V and 0 bases at J; junction bases unmatched: 4. The CDR3 extends over 16 amino acids. Germline values: CDR1 MGHDK, CDR2 SYGVNS. The CDR3 nucleotides are TGTGCCAGCAGTGACGACAGGGGGCGAAACCAAGAGACCCAGTACTTC. Its protein is CASSDDRGRNQETQYF.